The T cell receptor beta chain described here comes from a study of T cell responses to AZD1222 COVID-19 vaccine. General study results and limits: White British ancestry dominated among donors, who included more females, and clonal diversity was possibly underestimated. Baseline seropositives among AZD1222 recipients totaled only five to seven. With two AZD1222 doses given, Spike-specific TCR breadth and depth both rose. The CD4 TCRs associated with vaccination extended across spike and predominated at 160-218 and 743-854.

In the case of this clone: The antigen remains undetermined.

Generated by immunoSEQ multiplex PCR, the TCRdb table keeps only in-frame clones and is missing some. Seen here are tens of thousands of clones, about nine tenths observed once, and the top ten hold roughly 10%. The V gene lost 2 bases and the J gene lost 1 base, with 9 bases spanning the gap. The length of the CDR3 is 15 residues. Germline V gene sequence: CDR1 MNHNY, CDR2 SVGAGI (reference sequence). Sequencing used peripheral blood, obtained on day 0 of AZD1222 vaccination. This sequence joins TRBV6-6 and TRBJ2-1; tentative D call: TRBD2 (6 bases). This sequence originates from an adult in good health. In DNA form, the CDR3 reads TGTGCCAGCAGTTACGGCGGGGCGTCCTACAATGAGCAGTTCTTC. Translating it yields CASSYGGASYNEQFF.